Listed here are 30 T cell receptor beta chains from one sample, sequenced in a study of cytomegalovirus exposure and HLA in healthy donors. PCR was performed using 60 Vbeta and 13 Jbeta primers. The method was immunoSEQ multiplex PCR; TCRdb's version includes in-frame clones alone and lacks a portion of them. The table has about 150,000 clones, over 75% seen once. Sequenced: PBMCs. The receptors come from a man between 50 and 59 years old in good health and CMV-seropositive.

This sequence joins TRBV7-2 and TRBJ2-3; the match to TRBD2 covers 8 bases. Trimming removed 2 bases from V and 4 bases from J; junction bases left unmatched: 8. The germline gives CDR1 SGHTA, CDR2 FQGNSA. CDR3 size: 16 residues. The CDR3 here is CASSLTERGSADTQYF. The CDR3 region has the DNA TGTGCCAGCAGCTTAACGGAGCGGGGGTCGGCAGATACGCAGTATTTT.

V usage is TRBV5-6 and J usage is TRBJ1-1, with 10 bases matching TRBD1. Looked up from germline, CDR1 is SGHDT and CDR2 is YYEEEE. The CDR3 spans 16 residues. Trimming took 4 bases from V and 2 from J; bases not matched to a gene: 8. CDR3 bases: TGTGCCAGCAGCCCGCGGGACAGGGGTTTAAACACTGAAGCTTTCTTT. Amino acids: CASSPRDRGLNTEAFF.

The CDR3 nucleotides are TGTGCCAGCAGCGTGGGACTAGCGGGAGCCGGGGAGCTGTTTTTT. The encoded protein is CASSVGLAGAGELFF. The rearrangement joins TRBV7-3 to TRBJ2-2, with TRBD2 identical over 14 bases. V was clipped by 5 bases and J by 6 bases; unmatched bases: 2. Germline V gene sequence: CDR1 SGHTA, CDR2 FQGTGA. There are 15 residues in the CDR3. The full variable domain, in which reference TRBV7-3 and TRBJ2-2 provide the parts outside the CDR3, is GAGVSQTPSNKVTEKGKYVELRCDPISGHTALYWYRQSLGQGPEFLIYFQGTGAADDSGLPNDRFFAVRPEGSVSTLKIQRTERGDSAVYLCASSVGLAGAGELFFGEGSRLTVL.

This chain uses TRBV6-1 with TRBJ2-7; TRBD1 matches at 10 bases. The junction had 12 bases not matched to a gene; V was cut back by 3 bases and J by 1 base. In germline, CDR1 is MNHNS, CDR2 SASEGT. CDR3 length: 18 residues. In nucleotides, the CDR3 is TGTGCCAGCAGTGACCCAACAACCGACAGGGGGCTTTCCTACGAGCAGTACTTC. Translating it yields CASSDPTTDRGLSYEQYF.

The chain uses TRBV4-3 and TRBJ1-4; TRBD1 matches 9 bases. CDR1 is LGHNA, CDR2 YSLEER, per germline. The V gene end was trimmed by 4 bases and the J gene end by 8 bases; junction bases not matched to a gene: 5. This CDR3 comprises 14 residues. As DNA, the CDR3 is TGCGCCAGCAGCCGCCGACAGGGGGGGGAAAAACTGTTTTTT. This encodes CASSRRQGGEKLFF.

This clone was counted only a few times. This sequence joins TRBV19 and TRBJ2-7; TRBD1 is a possible D gene (5 bases). The CDR3 covers 14 residues. Trimming removed 3 bases at V and 5 bases at J, with 14 bases between. The germline V gene encodes CDR1 LNHDA and CDR2 SQIVND (reference sequence). The CDR3 nucleotides read TGTGCCAGTAGTATGGATAAAGGGGCCCACGAGCAGTACTTC. Its protein is CASSMDKGAHEQYF.

V is TRBV7-2 and J is TRBJ2-5; 8 nucleotides match TRBD2. V lost 2 bases and J lost 2; bases outside the gene matches: 4. Germline V gene data show CDR1 as SGHTA and CDR2 as FQGNSA. The CDR3 is made up of 15 amino acids. CDR3 coding DNA: TGTGCCAGCAGCTTAACGGGAGGGGTGCAAGAGACCCAGTACTTC. This translates into CASSLTGGVQETQYF. The full variable domain, in which reference TRBV7-2 and TRBJ2-5 provide the parts outside the CDR3, is GAGVSQSPSNKVTEKGKDVELRCDPISGHTALYWYRQSLGQGLEFLIYFQGNSAPDKSGLPSDRFSAERTGGSVSTLTIQRTQQEDSAVYLCASSLTGGVQETQYFGPGTRLLVL.

The chain joins TRBV15 to TRBJ1-2, with D perhaps TRBD1 (6 bases). Germline V gene sequence: CDR1 LNHNV, CDR2 YYDKDF (reference sequence). V was pared by 1 base and J by 1 base, with 13 bases between. There are 16 residues in the CDR3. CDR3 nucleotide sequence: TGTGCCACCAGCAGAGCTGGGGGGGGGCGTAACTATGGCTACACCTTC. This encodes CATSRAGGGRNYGYTF. Together with reference TRBV15 and TRBJ1-2, the CDR3 gives the full variable domain: DAMVIQNPRYQVTQFGKPVTLSCSQTLNHNVMYWYQQKSSQAPKLLFHYYDKDFNNEADTPDNFQSRRPNTSFCFLDIRSPGLGDTAMYLCATSRAGGGRNYGYTFGSGTRLTVV.

This rearrangement joins TRBV28 to TRBJ2-7, with 13 positions matching TRBD2. The junction had 6 bases not matched to a gene; V was cut back by 6 bases and J by 4 bases. Germline CDR1 MDHEN, CDR2 SYDVKM. The CDR3 is 15 residues long. Here the CDR3 reads CASRRTSGRSYEQYF. In DNA, the CDR3 is TGTGCCAGCAGACGGACTAGCGGGAGATCTTACGAGCAGTACTTC. Drawing the rest from reference TRBV28 and TRBJ2-7, the complete variable domain is DVKVTQSSRYLVKRTGEKVFLECVQDMDHENMFWYRQDPGLGLRLIYFSYDVKMKEKGDIPEGYSVSREKKERFSLILESASTNQTSMYLCASRRTSGRSYEQYFGPGTRLTVT.

This chain joins TRBV9 and TRBJ2-1, with D maybe TRBD1 (6 bases). The CDR3 totals 16 residues. CDR1 and CDR2 (germline): SGDLS, YYNGEE. The germline V and J ends were trimmed by 3 bases and 3 bases, with 16 bases remaining between them. CDR3 nucleotides: TGTGCCAGCAGCGGACAGGCCCAAGGGGACTACAATGAGCAGTTCTTC. Protein product: CASSGQAQGDYNEQFF.

This sequence joins TRBV14 and TRBJ1-2; TRBD1 aligns across 7 bases. The length of the CDR3 is 15 residues. J lost 3 bases, V lost 4 bases, and 8 bases had no gene match. Germline assignment: CDR1 SGHDN and CDR2 FVKESK. The CDR3 is CASSPWAGGDYGYTF. The CDR3 DNA reads TGTGCCAGCAGCCCCTGGGCAGGGGGAGACTATGGCTACACCTTC.

The J gene is TRBJ1-1, the V gene TRBV18; D is unclear. This CDR3 spans 15 amino acids. V lost 3 bases to trimming and J lost 0 bases, with 11 bases between them. CDR1 is KGHSH and CDR2 is LQKENI in the germline V gene. CDR3: CASSPLGLMNTEAFF. CDR3 coding DNA: TGTGCCAGCTCACCGTTAGGACTGATGAACACTGAAGCTTTCTTT. The whole variable domain, remainder taken from reference TRBV18 and TRBJ1-1, is NAGVMQNPRHLVRRRGQEARLRCSPMKGHSHVYWYRQLPEEGLKFMVYLQKENIIDESGMPKERFSAEFPKEGPSILRIQQVVRGDSAAYFCASSPLGLMNTEAFFGQGTRLTVV.

This chain's CDR3 is CASSQEGLTGELFF. CDR3 sequence (DNA): TGCGCCAGCAGCCAAGAGGGCCTGACCGGGGAGCTGTTTTTT. The chain recombines TRBV4-1 with TRBJ2-2; the D is unclear. The CDR3 covers 14 residues. In germline, CDR1 is MGHRA, CDR2 YSYEKL. V dropped 0 bases and J dropped 5 bases, with 7 bases sitting between them.

The chain joins TRBV7-6 to TRBJ2-1; TRBD2 agrees at 11 bases. V dropped 1 base and J dropped 7; count of bases not matched to a gene: 9. Germline-derived CDR1 and CDR2 are SGHVS and FNYEAQ. This CDR3 region has 17 residues. Here the CDR3 reads CASSLEFRLAGLNEQFF. The CDR3 DNA follows: TGTGCCAGCAGCTTAGAATTCAGACTAGCGGGATTGAATGAGCAGTTCTTC.

The chain recombines TRBV5-1 with TRBJ1-4; D unresolved. Trimming stripped 0 bases from V and 0 bases from J, with 12 bases between. CDR1 and CDR2 (germline): SGHRS, YFSETQ. The CDR3 runs 17 residues. CDR3 nucleotides: TGCGCCAGCAGCTTGGCCCCCCGGGGTGCAACTAATGAAAAACTGTTTTTT. Translating it yields CASSLAPRGATNEKLFF.

The chain employs TRBV7-3 and TRBJ2-2; D remains unclear. This CDR3 contains 15 residues. Trimming removed 5 bases from V and 3 bases from J, with 13 bases in between. CDR1 and CDR2 from the germline V gene are SGHTA and FQGTGA. Here the CDR3 DNA reads TGTGCCAGCAGCCCCACTCTCGCGGACACCGGGGAGCTGTTTTTT. It translates to CASSPTLADTGELFF. Using reference TRBV7-3 and TRBJ2-2 for the parts outside the CDR3, the full variable domain is GAGVSQTPSNKVTEKGKYVELRCDPISGHTALYWYRQSLGQGPEFLIYFQGTGAADDSGLPNDRFFAVRPEGSVSTLKIQRTERGDSAVYLCASSPTLADTGELFFGEGSRLTVL.

This chain uses TRBV13 with TRBJ2-3, with a tentative D call TRBD1 (5 bases). Germline V gives CDR1 PRHDT, CDR2 FYEKMQ (reference sequence). V gave up 5 bases and J gave up 1 base, with 13 bases separating them. The CDR3 is 15 residues long. For the CDR3, the DNA is TGTGCCAGCAGCGCGACAGTCAGCGGCACAGATACGCAGTATTTT. This translates into CASSATVSGTDTQYF.

The chain uses TRBV5-1 and TRBJ1-3; no clear D. V was cut by 0 bases and J by 2 bases, with 9 bases left in between. The CDR3 consists of 15 residues. Germline V gene data show CDR1 as SGHRS and CDR2 as YFSETQ. In nucleotides, the CDR3 is TGCGCCAGCAGCTTGGGTTACGGGGCTGGAAACACCATATATTTT. This encodes CASSLGYGAGNTIYF.

This clone came up once. The chain is built from TRBV29-1 and TRBJ2-2, with D tentatively TRBD2 (6 bases). Germline CDR1 is SQVTM and CDR2 is ANQGSEA. The CDR3 runs 13 residues. V was cut by 7 bases and J by 5 bases, with 14 bases left in between. The CDR3 DNA is TGCAGCGCTAATACCGCGGGGACCGGGGAGCTGTTTTTT. This encodes CSANTAGTGELFF.

V is TRBV6-1 and J is TRBJ1-4; TRBD1 matches at 7 bases. The CDR3 loop spans 14 amino acids. The V segment lost 8 bases and the J segment 4 bases; nucleotides outside the gene matches: 7. From germline, CDR1 is MNHNS and CDR2 SASEGT. The CDR3 DNA is TGTGCCAGCTCCCGGGACAGTCTTAATGAAAAACTGTTTTTT. Translating gives CASSRDSLNEKLFF.

The chain couples TRBV6-1 to TRBJ1-2; 9 bases align to TRBD1. CDR1 MNHNS and CDR2 SASEGT come from the germline V gene. This CDR3 contains 14 residues. With 7 bases clipped from V and 6 bases from J, the junction kept 9 bases outside the gene matches. This CDR3 reads CASIRDRVSNGYTF. The CDR3 DNA reads TGTGCCAGCATCCGGGACAGGGTTTCTAATGGCTACACCTTC.

This chain connects TRBV6-1 to TRBJ2-1, with a weak D call TRBD2 (6 bases). This CDR3 is built from 14 residues. Germline lookup yields CDR1 MNHNS and CDR2 SASEGT. The V gene lost 0 bases and the J gene lost 7 bases, with 10 bases spanning the gap. The CDR3 DNA sequence: TGTGCCAGCAGTGAAGCCGGGACTGCGAATGAGCAGTTCTTC. It encodes CASSEAGTANEQFF.

The rearrangement joins TRBV18 to TRBJ1-5; 10 nucleotides match TRBD1. The CDR3 consists of 14 residues. With V trimmed by 3 bases and J by 6 bases, 2 bases remained unmatched. The germline gives CDR1 KGHSH, CDR2 LQKENI. CDR3 sequence reads: CASSPGQGVQPQHF. The CDR3, as DNA: TGTGCCAGCTCACCCGGACAGGGGGTTCAGCCCCAGCATTTT.

This clone has a handful of counts. The genes are TRBV19 and TRBJ1-1; D may be TRBD1 (5 bases). The length of the CDR3 is 13 residues. The V end was cut by 3 bases, the J end by 7 bases, with 12 bases between. Germline V gives CDR1 LNHDA, CDR2 SQIVND (reference sequence). The chain's CDR3 is CASSIVGGGEAFF. CDR3 coding DNA: TGTGCCAGTAGTATCGTGGGGGGGGGTGAAGCTTTCTTT.

V usage is TRBV6-5 and J usage is TRBJ1-1; TRBD1 matches at 7 bases. Germline values: CDR1 MNHEY, CDR2 SVGAGI. After removal of 8 bases from V and 5 bases from J, the junction contained 11 bases not matched to a gene. The CDR3 is 14 residues long. CDR3 protein: CASRAPGQETEAFF. CDR3 bases: TGTGCCAGCCGGGCCCCCGGACAGGAGACTGAAGCTTTCTTT.

The J gene is TRBJ1-2, the V gene TRBV6-6; D possibly corresponds to TRBD1 (6 bases). The CDR3 is made up of 15 amino acids. Trimming pared 8 bases from V and 4 bases from J, leaving 20 bases between. Germline V gene lookup returns CDR1 MNHNY and CDR2 SVGAGI (reference sequence). The CDR3 is CASVQQPAGAYGYTF. CDR3 coding DNA: TGTGCCAGCGTTCAACAACCCGCAGGGGCCTATGGCTACACCTTC.

This chain uses TRBV9 with TRBJ1-5; TRBD1 matches at 10 bases. CDR1 and CDR2 (germline): SGDLS, YYNGEE. The CDR3 is 15 residues long. The V segment lost 4 bases and the J segment 2 bases; nucleotides outside the gene matches: 3. The CDR3 is CASSMTGGRNQPQHF. The CDR3 bases are TGTGCCAGCAGCATGACAGGGGGCCGCAATCAGCCCCAGCATTTT.

This chain joins TRBV28 and TRBJ2-2; 9 nucleotides line up with TRBD1. The CDR3 length is 15 residues. With V trimmed by 6 bases and J by 4 bases, 6 bases remained unmatched. Per the germline V gene, CDR1 is MDHEN and CDR2 is SYDVKM. The DNA of the CDR3 is TGTGCCAGCAGAGAAAGACAGGGGGGCACCGGGGAGCTGTTTTTT. Translating it yields CASRERQGGTGELFF. Full variable domain (missing parts from reference TRBV28 and TRBJ2-2): DVKVTQSSRYLVKRTGEKVFLECVQDMDHENMFWYRQDPGLGLRLIYFSYDVKMKEKGDIPEGYSVSREKKERFSLILESASTNQTSMYLCASRERQGGTGELFFGEGSRLTVL.

The V call is TRBV7-9, the J call TRBJ2-7; D remains ambiguous. The ends were cut back, 4 bases at V and 2 bases at J, with 3 bases in the middle. The CDR3 has 11 amino acids. In germline, CDR1 is SEHNR, CDR2 FQNEAQ (reference sequence). The CDR3 loop is CASSSAYEQYF. DNA for the CDR3: TGTGCCAGCAGCTCGGCCTACGAGCAGTACTTC. The variable domain in full, completed from reference TRBV7-9 and TRBJ2-7, reads DTGVSQNPRHKITKRGQNVTFRCDPISEHNRLYWYRQTLGQGPEFLTYFQNEAQLEKSRLLSDRFSAERPKGSFSTLEIQRTEQGDSAMYLCASSSAYEQYFGPGTRLTVT.

V is TRBV11-3 and J is TRBJ2-3; the D gene is possibly TRBD1 (6 bases). CDR1 SGHNT and CDR2 YENEEA come from the germline V gene. This CDR3 comprises 14 residues. Trimming removed 5 bases from V and 2 bases from J, with 11 bases in between. CDR3 DNA sequence: TGTGCCAGCAGCGGGGGCCTACCCACAGATACGCAGTATTTT. Its translation: CASSGGLPTDTQYF.